Shown below are 8 T cell receptor beta chains from a single sample sequenced in a study of OX40 agonist ivuxolimab in advanced cancers. TCRdb's copy holds only in-frame clones and misses some; the assay was immunoSEQ multiplex PCR. The sample gives almost 45,000 clones, nearly 90% of which show up once; around 20% is in the top ten. Sample: CD4+ or CD8+ T cells sorted from blood, taken in a trial of the OX40 agonist ivuxolimab. The origin of the receptors is an adult with an advanced solid tumor such as melanoma, head and neck, liver or kidney cancer.

The chain has TRBV7-3 and TRBJ2-5, with D hard to call. CDR1 is SGHTA, CDR2 FQGTGA, per germline. The CDR3 length is 14 residues. V shed 2 bases and J shed 2 bases, with 9 bases lying between them. The CDR3 is CASSLWGGQETQYF. For the CDR3, the DNA is TGTGCCAGCAGCTTATGGGGTGGGCAAGAGACCCAGTACTTC.

This clone was counted a single time. V and J are TRBV19 and TRBJ2-3, with D perhaps matching TRBD2 (6 bases). The CDR3 contains 15 residues. Trimming took off 5 bases at V and 2 bases at J, with 14 bases between the two ends. CDR1 and CDR2 (germline): LNHDA, SQIVND (reference sequence). CDR3 coding DNA: TGTGCCAGTAGTTCTAATAGCGGCCTCACAGATACGCAGTATTTT. Its protein is CASSSNSGLTDTQYF.

The chain joins TRBV9 to TRBJ1-4, with D possibly matching TRBD1 (5 bases). Trimming pared 3 bases from V and 4 bases from J, leaving 10 bases between. This CDR3 has 14 amino acids. Germline V gives CDR1 SGDLS, CDR2 YYNGEE. Here the CDR3 reads CASSGGEINEKLFF. CDR3 sequence (DNA): TGTGCCAGCAGCGGGGGGGAAATTAATGAAAAACTGTTTTTT.

The J gene is TRBJ1-6, the V gene TRBV7-3; D not resolved. The V gene lost 0 bases and the J gene lost 10 bases, with 13 bases spanning the gap. The CDR3 runs 15 residues. Looked up from germline, CDR1 is SGHTA and CDR2 is FQGTGA. CDR3 bases: TGTGCCAGCAGCTTAACCTTCGGTGCGGGGTCACCCCTCCACTTT. This encodes CASSLTFGAGSPLHF.

V gene TRBV9 combines with J gene TRBJ2-3; the D gene is possibly TRBD2 (5 bases). V shed 0 bases and J shed 2 bases, with 16 bases lying between them. CDR1 and CDR2 from the germline V gene are SGDLS and YYNGEE. This CDR3 spans 17 amino acids. CDR3 nucleotides: TGTGCCAGCAGCGTAGCGCCGGCTAGCCCAACCACAGATACGCAGTATTTT. Amino acid sequence: CASSVAPASPTTDTQYF.

The chain is built from TRBV27 and TRBJ2-2, with D possibly being TRBD2 (5 bases). Germline V gene sequence: CDR1 MNHEY, CDR2 SMNVEV (reference sequence). This CDR3 has 16 amino acids. Deletions cut 6 bases from V and 3 bases from J, with 17 bases between. The CDR3 nucleotides read TGTGCCAGCAGCACTCGGACGGGAAGATACACCGGGGAGCTGTTTTTT. Its protein product is CASSTRTGRYTGELFF.

V is TRBV2 and J is TRBJ2-3; TRBD2 agrees at 8 bases. Germline assignment: CDR1 SNHLY and CDR2 FYNNEI. The CDR3 is 17 residues long. After removal of 0 bases from V and 2 bases from J, the junction contained 7 bases not matched to a gene. In nucleotides, the CDR3 is TGTGCCAGCAGTGAAGCTTCGCGGGGGGACCTCACAGATACGCAGTATTTT. Its protein product is CASSEASRGDLTDTQYF.

The V call is TRBV4-3, the J call TRBJ1-1, with D uncertain. In germline, CDR1 is LGHNA, CDR2 YSLEER. CDR3 length: 15 amino acids. V lost 0 bases and J lost 0, with 8 bases in between. The CDR3 coding sequence is TGCGCCAGCAGCCAAGAGAGTTCGGTGAACACTGAAGCTTTCTTT. Amino acids: CASSQESSVNTEAFF.